Sequencing of this T cell receptor beta chain was carried out in a study of siplizumab effects on memory and regulatory T cells. Repertoires were generated with immunoSEQ multiplex PCR, while TCRdb's copy carries only in-frame clones and drops some. This table holds approximately 46,000 clones, approximately 93% found once. With respect to this clone: Antigen unknown.

The CDR3 runs to 15 residues. V was trimmed by 4 bases and J by 4 bases, leaving 15 bases between them. Germline V lookup: CDR1 SGHRS, CDR2 YFSETQ. Study results and caveats: Apparently key alloresponse contributors, naive T cells also seemed more diverse than memory cells. It was not possible to assign a naive or memory phenotype to roughly 80-96% of proliferating CD4+ or CD8+ clones. Unstimulated subsets contained matches for only a minor fraction of alloreactive clones.

Input material: CD8+ T cells sorted from blood. This clonotype was sampled from a human donor in good health. The chain has TRBV5-1 and TRBJ1-5; a possible D gene is TRBD1 (5 bases). In DNA form, the CDR3 reads TGCGCCAGCAGCCTTACTCCGGGGGAGAATCAGCCCCAGCATTTT. It translates to CASSLTPGENQPQHF.